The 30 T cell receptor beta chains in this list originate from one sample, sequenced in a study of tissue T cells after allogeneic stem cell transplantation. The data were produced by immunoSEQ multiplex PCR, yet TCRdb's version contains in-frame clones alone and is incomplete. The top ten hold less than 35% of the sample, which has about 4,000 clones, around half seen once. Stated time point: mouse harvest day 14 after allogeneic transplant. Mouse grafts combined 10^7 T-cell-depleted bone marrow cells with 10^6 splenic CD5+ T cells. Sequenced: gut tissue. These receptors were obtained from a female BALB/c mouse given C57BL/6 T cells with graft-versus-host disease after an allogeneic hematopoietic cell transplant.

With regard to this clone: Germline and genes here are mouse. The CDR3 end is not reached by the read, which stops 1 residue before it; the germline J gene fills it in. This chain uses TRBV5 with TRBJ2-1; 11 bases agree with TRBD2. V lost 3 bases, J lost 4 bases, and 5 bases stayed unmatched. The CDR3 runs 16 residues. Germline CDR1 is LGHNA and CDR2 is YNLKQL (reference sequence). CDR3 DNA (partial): TGTGCCAGCAGCCATTACCGGGACTGGGGGTATGCTGAGCAGTTC. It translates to CASSHYRDWGYAEQF. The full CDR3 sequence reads CASSHYRDWGYAEQFF.

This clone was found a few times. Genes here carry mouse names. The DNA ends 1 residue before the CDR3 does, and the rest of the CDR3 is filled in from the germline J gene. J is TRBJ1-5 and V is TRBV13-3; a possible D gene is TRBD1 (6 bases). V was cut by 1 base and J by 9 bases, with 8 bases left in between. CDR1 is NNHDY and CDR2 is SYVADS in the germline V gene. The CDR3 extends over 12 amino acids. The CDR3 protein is CASSDQGRAPLF. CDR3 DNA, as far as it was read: TGTGCCAGCAGTGATCAGGGGCGGGCTCCGCTT.

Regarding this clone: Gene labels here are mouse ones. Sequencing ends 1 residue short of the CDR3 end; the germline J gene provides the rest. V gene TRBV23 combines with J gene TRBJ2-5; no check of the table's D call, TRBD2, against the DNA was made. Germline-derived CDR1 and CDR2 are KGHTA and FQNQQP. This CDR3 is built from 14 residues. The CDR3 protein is CSSSQGGGQDTQYF. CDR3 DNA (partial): TGCTCCAGCAGTCAAGGGGGGGGGCAAGACACCCAGTAC.

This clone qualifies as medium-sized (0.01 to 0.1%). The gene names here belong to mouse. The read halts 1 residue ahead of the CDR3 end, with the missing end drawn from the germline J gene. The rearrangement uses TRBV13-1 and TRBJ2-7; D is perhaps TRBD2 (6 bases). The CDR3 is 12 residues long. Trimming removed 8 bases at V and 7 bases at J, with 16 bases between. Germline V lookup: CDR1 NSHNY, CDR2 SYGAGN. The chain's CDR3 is CASGTPAGEQYF. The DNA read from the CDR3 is TGTGCCAGTGGGACTCCCGCTGGGGAACAGTAC.

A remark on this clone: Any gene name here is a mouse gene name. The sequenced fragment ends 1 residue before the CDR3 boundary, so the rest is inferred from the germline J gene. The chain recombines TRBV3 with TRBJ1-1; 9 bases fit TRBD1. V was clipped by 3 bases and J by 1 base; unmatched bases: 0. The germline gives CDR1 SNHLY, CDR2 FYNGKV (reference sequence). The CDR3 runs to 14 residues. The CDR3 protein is CASSLGQGNTEVFF. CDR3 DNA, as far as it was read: TGTGCCAGCAGCTTGGGACAGGGGAACACAGAAGTCTTC.

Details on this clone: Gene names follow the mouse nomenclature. The sequenced part of the CDR3 DNA is TGTGCCAGCAGACAGGGGAACACAGAAGTCTTC. Amino acids: CASRQGNTEVF. The entire CDR3 protein reads CASRQGNTEVFF. The V gene is TRBV13-1, the J gene TRBJ1-1, with D tentatively TRBD1 (6 bases). The read gets to within 1 residue of the CDR3 end, and the germline J gene fills in the rest. The CDR3 loop spans 12 amino acids. The germline V and J ends were trimmed by 5 bases and 1 base, with 6 bases remaining between them. The germline V gene has CDR1 NSHNY and CDR2 SYGAGN.

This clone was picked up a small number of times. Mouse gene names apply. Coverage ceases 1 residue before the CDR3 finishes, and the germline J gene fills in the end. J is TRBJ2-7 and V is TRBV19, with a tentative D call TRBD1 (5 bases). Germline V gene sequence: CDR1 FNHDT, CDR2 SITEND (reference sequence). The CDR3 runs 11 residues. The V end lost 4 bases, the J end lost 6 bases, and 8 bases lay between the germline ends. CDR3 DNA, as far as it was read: TGTGCCAGCAGTCAGGGTTTTGAACAGTAC. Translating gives CASSQGFEQY. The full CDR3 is CASSQGFEQYF. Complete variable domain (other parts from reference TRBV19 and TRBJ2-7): GGIITQTPKFLIGQEGQKLTLKCQQNFNHDTMYWYRQDSGKGLRLIYYSITENDLQKGDLSEGYDASREKKSSFSLTVTSAQKNEMAVFLCASSQGFEQYFGPGTRLTVL.

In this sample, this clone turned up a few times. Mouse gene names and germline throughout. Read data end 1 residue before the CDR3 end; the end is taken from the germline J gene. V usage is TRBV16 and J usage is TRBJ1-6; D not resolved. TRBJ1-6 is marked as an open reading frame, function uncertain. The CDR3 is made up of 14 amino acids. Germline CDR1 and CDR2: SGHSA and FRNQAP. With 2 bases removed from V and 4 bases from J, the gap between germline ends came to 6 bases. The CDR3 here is CASSLLGYNSPLYF. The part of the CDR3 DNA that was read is TGTGCAAGCAGCTTATTGGGTTATAATTCGCCCCTCTAC.

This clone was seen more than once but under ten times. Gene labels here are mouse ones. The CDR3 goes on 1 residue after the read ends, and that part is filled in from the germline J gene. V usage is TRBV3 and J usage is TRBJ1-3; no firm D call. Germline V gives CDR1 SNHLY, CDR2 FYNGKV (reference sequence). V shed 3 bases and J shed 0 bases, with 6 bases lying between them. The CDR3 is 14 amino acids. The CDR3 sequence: CASSFTSSGNTLYF. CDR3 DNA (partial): TGTGCCAGCAGCTTTACAAGTTCTGGAAATACGCTCTAT.

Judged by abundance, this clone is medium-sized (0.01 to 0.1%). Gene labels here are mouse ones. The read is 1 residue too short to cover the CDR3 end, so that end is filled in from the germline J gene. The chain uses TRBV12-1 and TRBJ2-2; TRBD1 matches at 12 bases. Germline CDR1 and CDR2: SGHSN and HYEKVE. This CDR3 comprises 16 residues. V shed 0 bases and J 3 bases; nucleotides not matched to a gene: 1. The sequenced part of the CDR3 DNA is TGTGCCAGCTCTCTCCGGGACAGGGGGCACACCGGGCAGCTCTAC. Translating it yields CASSLRDRGHTGQLY. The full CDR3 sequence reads CASSLRDRGHTGQLYF.

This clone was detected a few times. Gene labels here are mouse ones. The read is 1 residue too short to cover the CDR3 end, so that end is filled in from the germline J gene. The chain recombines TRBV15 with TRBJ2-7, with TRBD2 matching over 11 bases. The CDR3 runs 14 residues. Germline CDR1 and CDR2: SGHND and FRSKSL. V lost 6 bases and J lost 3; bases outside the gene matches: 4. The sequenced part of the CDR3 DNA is TGTGCCAGCAGCCCTGACTGGGGGGGCTATGAACAGTAC. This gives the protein CASSPDWGGYEQY. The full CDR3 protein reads CASSPDWGGYEQYF.

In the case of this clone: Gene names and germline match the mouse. The CDR3 bases that were read are TGCTCCAGCAGTCCCACAGGGGTTTCCAACGAAAGATTATTT. It translates to CSSSPTGVSNERLF. The entire CDR3 protein is CSSSPTGVSNERLFF. The rearrangement links TRBV23 to TRBJ1-4; TRBD1 is the table's D call, not checked against the DNA. Read sequence stops 1 residue before the CDR3 end, and the germline J gene provides the missing end. The CDR3 spans 15 residues. CDR1 is KGHTA and CDR2 is FQNQQP in the germline V gene.

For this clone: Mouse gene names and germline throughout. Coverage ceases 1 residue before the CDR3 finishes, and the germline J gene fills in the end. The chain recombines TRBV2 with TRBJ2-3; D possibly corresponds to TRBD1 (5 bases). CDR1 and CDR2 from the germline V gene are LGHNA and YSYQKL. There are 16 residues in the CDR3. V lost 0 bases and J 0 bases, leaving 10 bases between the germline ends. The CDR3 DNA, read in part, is TGTGCCAGCAGCCAAGATAAGGGGTCTAGTGCAGAAACGCTGTAT. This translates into CASSQDKGSSAETLY. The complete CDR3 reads CASSQDKGSSAETLYF.

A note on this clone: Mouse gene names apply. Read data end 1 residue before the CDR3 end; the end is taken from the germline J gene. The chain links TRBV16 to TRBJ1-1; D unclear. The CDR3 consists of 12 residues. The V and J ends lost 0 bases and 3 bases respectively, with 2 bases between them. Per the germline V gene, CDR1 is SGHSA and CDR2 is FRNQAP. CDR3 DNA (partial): TGTGCAAGCAGCTTAGATGACACAGAAGTCTTC. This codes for CASSLDDTEVF. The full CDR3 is CASSLDDTEVFF.

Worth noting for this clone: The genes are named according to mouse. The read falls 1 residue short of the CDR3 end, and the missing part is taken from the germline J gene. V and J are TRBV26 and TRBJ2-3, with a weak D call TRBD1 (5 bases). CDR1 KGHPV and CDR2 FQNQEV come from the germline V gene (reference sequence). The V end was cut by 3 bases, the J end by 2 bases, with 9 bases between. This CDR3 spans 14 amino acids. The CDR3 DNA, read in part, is TGTGCCAGCAGTCTAGCAGGGAATGCAGAAACGCTGTAT. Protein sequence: CASSLAGNAETLY. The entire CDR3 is CASSLAGNAETLYF.

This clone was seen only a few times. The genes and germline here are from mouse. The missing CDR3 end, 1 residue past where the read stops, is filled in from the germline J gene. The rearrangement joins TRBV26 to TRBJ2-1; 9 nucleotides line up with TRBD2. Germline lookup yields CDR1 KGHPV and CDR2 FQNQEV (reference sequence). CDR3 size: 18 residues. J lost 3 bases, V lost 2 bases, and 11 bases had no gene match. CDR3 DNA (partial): TGTGCCAGCAGTCTGCGGCCCTATACTGGGGGGCTCTATGCTGAGCAGTTC. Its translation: CASSLRPYTGGLYAEQF. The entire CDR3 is CASSLRPYTGGLYAEQFF.

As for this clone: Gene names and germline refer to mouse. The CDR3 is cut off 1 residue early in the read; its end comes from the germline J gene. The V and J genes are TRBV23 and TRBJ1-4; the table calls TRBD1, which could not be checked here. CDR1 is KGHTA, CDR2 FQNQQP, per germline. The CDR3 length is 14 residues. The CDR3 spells CSSSRDRGVERLFF. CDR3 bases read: TGCTCCAGCAGTCGGGACAGGGGGGTCGAAAGATTATTT.

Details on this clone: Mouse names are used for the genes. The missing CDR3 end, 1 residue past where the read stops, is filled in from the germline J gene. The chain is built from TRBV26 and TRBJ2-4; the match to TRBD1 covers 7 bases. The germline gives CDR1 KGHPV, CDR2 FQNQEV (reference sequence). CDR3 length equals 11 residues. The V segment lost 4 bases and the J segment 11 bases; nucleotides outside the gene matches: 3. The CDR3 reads CASSPRDSLYF. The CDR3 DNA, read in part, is TGTGCCAGCAGTCCTCGGGACAGCTTGTAC.

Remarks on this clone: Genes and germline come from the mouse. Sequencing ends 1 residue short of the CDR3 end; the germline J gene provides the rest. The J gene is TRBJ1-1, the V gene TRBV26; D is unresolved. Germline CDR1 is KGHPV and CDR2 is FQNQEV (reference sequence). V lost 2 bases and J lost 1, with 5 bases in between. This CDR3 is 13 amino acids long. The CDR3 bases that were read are TGTGCCAGCAGTCTGCCAGCGAACACAGAAGTCTTC. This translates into CASSLPANTEVF. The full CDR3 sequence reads CASSLPANTEVFF.

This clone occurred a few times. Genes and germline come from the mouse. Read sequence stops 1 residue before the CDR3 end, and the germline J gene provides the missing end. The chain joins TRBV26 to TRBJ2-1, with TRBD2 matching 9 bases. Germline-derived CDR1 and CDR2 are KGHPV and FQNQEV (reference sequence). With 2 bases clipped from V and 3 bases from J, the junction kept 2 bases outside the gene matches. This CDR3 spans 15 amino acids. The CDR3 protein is CASSLGLGSYAEQFF. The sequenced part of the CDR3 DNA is TGTGCCAGCAGTCTGGGACTGGGGAGCTATGCTGAGCAGTTC.

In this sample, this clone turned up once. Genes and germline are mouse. The sequenced part of the CDR3 DNA is TGTGCCAGCAGTCTGGACACAGAAGTCTTC. Translated, it gives CASSLDTEVF. The full CDR3 sequence reads CASSLDTEVFF. V usage is TRBV26 and J usage is TRBJ1-1; D not certain. The CDR3 extends 1 residue past the end of the read, so its final part is completed from the germline J gene. The CDR3 has 11 amino acids. Germline CDR1 KGHPV, CDR2 FQNQEV (reference sequence). Trimming took off 2 bases at V and 3 bases at J, with 1 base between the two ends. Full variable domain (missing parts from reference TRBV26 and TRBJ1-1): NSKVIQTPRYLVKGQGQKAKMRCIPEKGHPVVFWYQQNKNNEFKFLINFQNQEVLQQIDMTEKRFSAECPSNSPCSLEIQSSEAGDSALYLCASSLDTEVFFGKGTRLTVV.

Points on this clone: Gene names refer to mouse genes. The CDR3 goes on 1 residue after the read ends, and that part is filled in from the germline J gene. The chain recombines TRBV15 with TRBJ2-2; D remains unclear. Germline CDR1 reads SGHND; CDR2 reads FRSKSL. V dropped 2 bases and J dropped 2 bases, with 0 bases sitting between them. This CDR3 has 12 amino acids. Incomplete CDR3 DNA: TGTGCCAGCAGTTTAAACACCGGGCAGCTCTAC. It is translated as CASSLNTGQLY. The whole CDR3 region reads CASSLNTGQLYF. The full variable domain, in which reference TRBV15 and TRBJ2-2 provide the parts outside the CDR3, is DAGVTQTPRHEVAEKGQTIILKCEPVSGHNDLFWYRQTKIQGLELLSYFRSKSLMEDGGAFKDRFKAEMLNSSFSTLKIQPTEPKDSAVYLCASSLNTGQLYFGEGSKLTVL.

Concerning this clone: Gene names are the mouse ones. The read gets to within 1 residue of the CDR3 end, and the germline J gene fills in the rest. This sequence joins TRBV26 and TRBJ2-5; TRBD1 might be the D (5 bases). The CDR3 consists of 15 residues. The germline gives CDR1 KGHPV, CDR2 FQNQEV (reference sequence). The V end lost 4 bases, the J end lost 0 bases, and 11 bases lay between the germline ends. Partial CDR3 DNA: TGTGCCAGCAGTCCCCATCAGGGTAACCAAGACACCCAGTAC. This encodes CASSPHQGNQDTQY. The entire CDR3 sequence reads CASSPHQGNQDTQYF.

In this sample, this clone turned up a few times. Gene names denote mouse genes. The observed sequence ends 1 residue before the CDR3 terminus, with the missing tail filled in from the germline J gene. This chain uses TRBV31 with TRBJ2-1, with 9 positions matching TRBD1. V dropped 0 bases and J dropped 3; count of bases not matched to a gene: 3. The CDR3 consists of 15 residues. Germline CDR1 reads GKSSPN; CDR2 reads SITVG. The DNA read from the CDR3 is TGTGCCTGGAGTCTTCCGGGACAGGGCTATGCTGAGCAGTTC. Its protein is CAWSLPGQGYAEQF. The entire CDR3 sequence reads CAWSLPGQGYAEQFF.

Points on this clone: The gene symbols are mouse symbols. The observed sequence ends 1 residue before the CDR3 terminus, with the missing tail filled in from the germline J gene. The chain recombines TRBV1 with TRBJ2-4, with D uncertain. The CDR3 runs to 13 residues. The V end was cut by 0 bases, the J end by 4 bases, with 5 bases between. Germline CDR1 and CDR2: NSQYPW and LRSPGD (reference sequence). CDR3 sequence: CTCSADHKNTLYF. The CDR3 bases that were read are TGCACCTGCAGTGCAGATCACAAAAACACCTTGTAC.

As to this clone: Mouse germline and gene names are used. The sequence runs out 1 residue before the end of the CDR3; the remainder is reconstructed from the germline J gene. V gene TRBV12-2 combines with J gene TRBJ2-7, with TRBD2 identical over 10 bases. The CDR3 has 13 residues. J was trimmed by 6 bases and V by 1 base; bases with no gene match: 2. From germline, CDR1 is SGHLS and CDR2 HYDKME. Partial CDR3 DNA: TGTGCCAGCTCTCTAGACTGGGGGGTTGAACAGTAC. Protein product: CASSLDWGVEQY. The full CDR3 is CASSLDWGVEQYF.

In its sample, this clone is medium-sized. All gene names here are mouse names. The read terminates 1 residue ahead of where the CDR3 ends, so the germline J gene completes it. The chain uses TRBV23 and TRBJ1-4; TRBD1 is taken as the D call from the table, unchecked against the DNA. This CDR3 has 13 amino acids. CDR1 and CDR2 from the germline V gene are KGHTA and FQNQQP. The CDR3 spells CSSSHPGSERLFF. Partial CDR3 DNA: TGCTCCAGCAGTCACCCAGGGAGCGAAAGATTATTT.

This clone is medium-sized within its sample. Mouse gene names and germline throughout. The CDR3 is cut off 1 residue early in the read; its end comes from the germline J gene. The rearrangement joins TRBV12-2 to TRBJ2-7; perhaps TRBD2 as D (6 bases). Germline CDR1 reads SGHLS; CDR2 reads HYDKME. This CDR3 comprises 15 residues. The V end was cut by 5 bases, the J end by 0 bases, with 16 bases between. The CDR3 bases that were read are TGTGCCAGCTTCGTCGGGGGGTCTAGCTCCTATGAACAGTAC. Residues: CASFVGGSSSYEQY. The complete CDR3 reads CASFVGGSSSYEQYF.

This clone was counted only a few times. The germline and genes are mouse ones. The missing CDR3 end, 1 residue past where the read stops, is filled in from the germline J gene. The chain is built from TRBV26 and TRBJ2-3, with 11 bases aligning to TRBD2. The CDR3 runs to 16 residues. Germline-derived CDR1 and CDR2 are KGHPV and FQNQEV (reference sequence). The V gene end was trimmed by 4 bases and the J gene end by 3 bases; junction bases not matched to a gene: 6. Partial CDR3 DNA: TGTGCCAGCAGTCCACACTGGGGGGGCGAGGCAGAAACGCTGTAT. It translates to CASSPHWGGEAETLY. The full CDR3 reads CASSPHWGGEAETLYF.

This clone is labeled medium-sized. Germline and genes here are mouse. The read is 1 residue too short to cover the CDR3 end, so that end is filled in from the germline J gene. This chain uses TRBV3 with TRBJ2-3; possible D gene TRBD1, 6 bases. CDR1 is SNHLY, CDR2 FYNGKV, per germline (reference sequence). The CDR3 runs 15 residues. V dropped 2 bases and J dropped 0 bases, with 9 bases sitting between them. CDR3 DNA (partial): TGTGCCAGCAGCTTACAGGGGTTTAGTGCAGAAACGCTGTAT. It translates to CASSLQGFSAETLY. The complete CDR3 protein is CASSLQGFSAETLYF.